A selection of T cell receptor beta chains follows, all from one sample in a study of T cell repertoires in cytomegalovirus infection. TCRdb re-analysed the reads in MiXCR, keeping a single row per CDR3 protein. This sample carries under 95,000 distinct CDR3 sequences, about 45% of them seen once, and the ten largest clones take 80% to 95%. What these receptors recognize is not known. Specimen: CD8+ T cells from cultured PBMCs, collected from culture after CMV antigen stimulation. The source of these receptors is a human donor in good health (CMV status not recorded). Some clones in this sample may be carry-over from other donors' samples. Both conserved end residues are part of each CDR3. D genes are given only for firm matches. Size values are once, few and many counts, or a class for expanded clones, and some rows have none.

V: TRBV7-9; J: TRBJ2-1; size: few; D: -; DNA: TGTGCCAGCAGCTTAGTGGTCACTAATGAGCAGTTCTTC; CDR3: CASSLVVTNEQFF
V: TRBV19; J: TRBJ2-3; size: -; D: TRBD2; DNA: TGTGCCAGTAGTATAAGGGGTAGGGGGACTAGCGGGAGAGAGGCGGCGCAGTATTTT; CDR3: CASSIRGRGTSGREAAQYF
V: TRBV12-3/TRBV12-4; J: TRBJ1-3; size: -; D: -; DNA: TGTGCCAGCAGCCTTACAGGGGGAAACACCATATATTTT; CDR3: CASSLTGGNTIYF
V: TRBV12-3/TRBV12-4; J: TRBJ1-1; size: few; D: TRBD1; DNA: TGTGCCAGCAGTGACAGGGGAGGGACTGAAGCTTTCTTT; CDR3: CASSDRGGTEAFF
V: TRBV11-1; J: TRBJ2-1; size: few; D: TRBD1; DNA: TGTGCCAGCAGTTGGGACAGGGCCCTTGAGCAGTTCTTC; CDR3: CASSWDRALEQFF
V: TRBV27; J: TRBJ1-5; size: -; D: -; DNA: TGTGCCAGCAGCCGTCCCGATCAGCCCCAGCATTTT; CDR3: CASSRPDQPQHF
V: TRBV12-3/TRBV12-4; J: TRBJ2-2; size: few; D: TRBD2; DNA: TGTGCCAGCACCCAAGCTAGCGGGGTAAACACCGGGGAGCTGTTTTTT; CDR3: CASTQASGVNTGELFF
V: TRBV27; J: TRBJ2-1; size: -; D: -; DNA: TGTGCCAGCAGTTCCCGGAGGCTCCCCTCCTACAATGAGCAGTTCTTC; CDR3: CASSSRRLPSYNEQFF
V: TRBV14; J: TRBJ2-7; size: -; D: TRBD2; DNA: TGTGCCAGCAGCCAAGATTTCCCCTCAGCGGGAGGGGTTCAGTCCTACGAGCAGTACTTC; CDR3: CASSQDFPSAGGVQSYEQYF
V: TRBV7-8; J: TRBJ2-3; size: -; D: TRBD2; DNA: TGTGCCAGCAGCTTAGGGCATTCAAGACTAGCGACTAGCACAGATACGCAGTATTTT; CDR3: CASSLGHSRLATSTDTQYF
V: TRBV7-2; J: TRBJ2-1; size: few; D: TRBD1; DNA: TGTGCCAGCAGCTCACGGACAGGACTCGACTCCTACAATGAGCAGTTCTTC; CDR3: CASSSRTGLDSYNEQFF
V: TRBV6-2/TRBV6-3; J: TRBJ2-7; size: -; D: -; DNA: TGTGCCAGCAGTCGCCCGAGGGAGTCCTACGAGCAGTACTTC; CDR3: CASSRPRESYEQYF
V: TRBV27; J: TRBJ1-6; size: -; D: -; DNA: TGTGCCAGCAAATACGGAATAAATTCACCCCTCCACTTT; CDR3: CASKYGINSPLHF
V: TRBV6-1; J: TRBJ1-2; size: -; D: TRBD1; DNA: TGTGCCAGCAGTTCATACAACAGGGGTGACTATGGCTACACCTTC; CDR3: CASSSYNRGDYGYTF